Listed below are T cell receptor beta chains from one sample, sequenced in a study of T-cell memory formation after mild COVID-19. Using its own MiXCR run on the 5' RACE reads, TCRdb lists one record per CDR3 protein. Of 140,000 to 150,000 distinct CDR3 sequences listed, 20% to 25% are singletons. The sample comprised PBMCs or a T cell subset sorted from them (not recorded which). These receptors all stem from an adult woman who had mild COVID-19 (a few samples of this study predate the infection). Cell type and time point are not known. Each CDR3 is given with its conserved first and last residue. Each record gives: clone size, J gene, D gene, V gene, CDR3 DNA, CDR3 protein. The D gene is left open where the match is weak. The listing skips clone size in some rows; elsewhere it reads once, few, many or a size class.

few | TRBJ2-2 | TRBD2 | TRBV20-1 | TGCAGTGCTAGAAACAGCGGGGATTCCCATTTCGCGAACACCGGGGAGCTGTTTTTT | CSARNSGDSHFANTGELFF
. | TRBJ1-2 | . | TRBV12-3/TRBV12-4 | TGTTCCAGCAGTTTGGGTTCTAACTATGGCTACACCTTC | CSSSLGSNYGYTF
few | TRBJ1-4 | . | TRBV7-9 | TGTGCCAGCAGCTTAATCCCCGGACGAGGCAGTAATGAAAAACTGTTTTTT | CASSLIPGRGSNEKLFF
. | TRBJ1-2 | . | TRBV11-2 | TGTGCCAGCAGCCCGGCGGACTATGGCTACACCTTC | CASSPADYGYTF
. | TRBJ2-1 | . | TRBV6-2/TRBV6-3 | TGTGCCACCTCCTGGGACTATGAGCAGTTCTTC | CATSWDYEQFF
. | TRBJ1-4 | . | TRBV4-2 | TGTGCCAGCAGCCAAGAAGGTGGGGACGTCAATGAAAAACTGTTTTTT | CASSQEGGDVNEKLFF
. | TRBJ2-7 | TRBD1 | TRBV7-9 | TGTGCCAGCAGCTCTACAGGGGGCAGGTACGAGCAGTACTTC | CASSSTGGRYEQYF
. | TRBJ1-2 | . | TRBV6-5 | TGTGCCAGCAGTGGCCCGGAATCCGCGGTGAGCGGCTACACCTTC | CASSGPESAVSGYTF
. | TRBJ1-4 | . | TRBV13 | TGTGCCAGCAGCTTAGGCCGCACTGGAGGGTTTAATGAAAAACTGTTTTTT | CASSLGRTGGFNEKLFF
few | TRBJ1-5 | . | TRBV27 | TGTGCCAGCAGTTTATCGGGGGGGGATCAGCCCCAGCATTTT | CASSLSGGDQPQHF
. | TRBJ2-3 | TRBD2 | TRBV6-2/TRBV6-3 | TGTGCCAGCAGAAAGATGGGACTAGCGGGAGCAGATACGCAGTATTTT | CASRKMGLAGADTQYF
many | TRBJ2-5 | . | TRBV2 | TGTGCCAGCAGTGAGGACCCAGGACCTGGATTAGAGACCCAGTACTTC | CASSEDPGPGLETQYF
many | TRBJ2-3 | . | TRBV6-2/TRBV6-3 | TGTGCCAGCAGTTACTCGGTAGCGAACTACCTAGATACGCAGTATTTT | CASSYSVANYLDTQYF
few | TRBJ2-1 | . | TRBV10-2 | TGCGCCAGCAGTGAGGGGGCCTCCTACAATGAGCAGTTCTTC | CASSEGASYNEQFF
. | TRBJ1-4 | . | TRBV27 | TGTGCCAGCAGCACGGGGGGCTCGGGGGAAAAACTGTTTTTT | CASSTGGSGEKLFF
. | TRBJ2-4 | TRBD2 | TRBV10-3 | TGTGCCTCCGGCGGCGGGGGGGTTGGCGACATTCAGTACTTC | CASGGGGVGDIQYF
few | TRBJ1-1 | . | TRBV5-1 | TGCGCCAGCAGCTTGGTTGGGGCAGGGGCTTTCTTT | CASSLVGAGAFF